The text below deals with one TCR beta chain. The recovered donors of Cohort 3 showed two negative PCRs, clearance, or symptom resolution. The sample belongs to a study of blood T cell repertoires in COVID-19. Looking at the study overall: Spain, Italy and the United States supplied samples that represented acute and convalescent COVID-19. PBMCs, B-cell-depleted T cells, or T cells provided the cDNA or gDNA that made up the material.

Original analysis: Reference gene primer amplification in the assay estimated nucleated cell counts. Sequenced by immunoSEQ multiplex PCR; TCRdb stores in-frame clones only, minus some. The V and J calls and clone size are taken from that table; D and trimming were inferred from the DNA. Of roughly 160,000 clones in the sample, less than 85% were seen once. From germline, CDR1 is MDHEN and CDR2 SYDVKM. CDR3 length equals 16 residues. Trimming removed 8 bases from V and 0 bases from J; junction bases left unmatched: 10. This TCR derives from a man aged 50-59 years who had recovered from COVID-19. This chain links TRBV28 with TRBJ1-3, with TRBD1 matching 7 bases. Source material: PBMCs or T cells enriched from blood (not recorded which). In nucleotides, the CDR3 is TGTGCCAGCCATCGGACAGGCGACTCCTCTGGAAACACCATATATTTT. Its protein product is CASHRTGDSSGNTIYF.